This TCR beta chain was identified in a study of shared clonotypes between healthy human individuals. The overall study: The people who gave samples were a couple of women and a few men aged 18 to 49. Study conclusions and caveats: Clonotypes that were shared across a handful of donors made up approximately 5.1% of naive CD4 clonotypes.

This CDR3 comprises 14 residues. Germline values: CDR1 MDHEN, CDR2 SYDVKM. The junction had 9 bases not matched to a gene; V was cut back by 6 bases and J by 8 bases. As concerns this clone: Antigen specificity is unknown.

Genomic DNA from each subset was divided evenly over several immunoSEQ plates. Profiled with immunoSEQ multiplex PCR; TCRdb holds only in-frame clones, not every one. The repertoire includes around 1.9 million clones, about 94% of them detected once, and around 1.7% sits in the top ten. It was CD45RO-negative cells, positively selected for CCR7, that made up naive CD8 cells, with terminally differentiated effector memory CD45RA+ cells excluded. Donors, without exception, were Caucasian adults residing in Nashville, Tennessee. V gene TRBV28 combines with J gene TRBJ1-2, with TRBD1 matching over 10 bases. This receptor was taken from a young man in good health. Some clones in this sample may be carry-over from other donors' samples. Sample: naive CD8+ T cells from PBMCs. This chain's CDR3 is CASSPGTGVKGYTF. CDR3 nucleotide sequence: TGTGCCAGCAGCCCCGGGACAGGGGTTAAAGGCTACACCTTC.